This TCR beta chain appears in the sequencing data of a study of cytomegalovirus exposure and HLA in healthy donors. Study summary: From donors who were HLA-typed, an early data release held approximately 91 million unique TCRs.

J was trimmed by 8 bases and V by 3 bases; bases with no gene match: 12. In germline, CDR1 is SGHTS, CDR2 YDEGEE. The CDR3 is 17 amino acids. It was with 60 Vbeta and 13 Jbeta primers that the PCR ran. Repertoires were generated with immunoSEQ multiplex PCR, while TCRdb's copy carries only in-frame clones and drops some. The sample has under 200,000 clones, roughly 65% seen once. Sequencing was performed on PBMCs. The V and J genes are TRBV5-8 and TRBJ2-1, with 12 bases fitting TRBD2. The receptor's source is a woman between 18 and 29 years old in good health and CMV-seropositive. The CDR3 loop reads CASSSQLTSGSWDEQFF. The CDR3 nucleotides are TGTGCCAGCAGCTCTCAACTGACTAGCGGGAGTTGGGATGAGCAGTTCTTC. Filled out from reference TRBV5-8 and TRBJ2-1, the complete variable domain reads EAGVTQSPTHLIKTRGQQATLRCSPISGHTSVYWYQQALGLGLQFLLWYDEGEERNRGNFPPRFSGRQFPNYSSELNVNALELEDSALYLCASSSQLTSGSWDEQFFGPGTRLTVL.